Listed here is a single T cell receptor beta chain. Its target is unknown. The V gene's germline CDR1 is LNHDA and CDR2 SQIVND (reference sequence). CDR3 length equals 16 residues. V lost 5 bases to trimming and J lost 7 bases, with 21 bases between them. In nominal health when sampled, donors likely had unrecorded immune exposures nonetheless. The data belong to a study of cytomegalovirus exposure and HLA in healthy donors. Whole-study findings and limits: About 87% or about 30% of the time was how often most TCR beta V segments were productive, according to an earlier analysis. Presence/absence results assume similar sequencing depth per donor, which may not hold.

PCR primers comprised 60 Vbeta and 13 Jbeta primers. TCRdb's table, derived via immunoSEQ multiplex PCR, lists solely in-frame clones and lacks some. Of 170,000 or so clones in the sample, 60% to 85% were seen once. What was sequenced was PBMCs. The chain recombines TRBV19 with TRBJ2-1, with D tentatively TRBD2 (7 bases). The source of this sequence is a male donor in good health and CMV-seronegative. The CDR3 reads CASSPRGVRGRNEQFF. CDR3 DNA: TGTGCCAGTAGTCCCCGGGGGGTGAGGGGGAGAAATGAGCAGTTCTTC. Filled out from reference TRBV19 and TRBJ2-1, the complete variable domain reads DGGITQSPKYLFRKEGQNVTLSCEQNLNHDAMYWYRQDPGQGLRLIYYSQIVNDFQKGDIAEGYSVSREKKESFPLTVTSAQKNPTAFYLCASSPRGVRGRNEQFFGPGTRLTVL.